A single sample is the source of the 31 T cell receptor beta chains below, sequenced in a study of glioma-infiltrating T cells after dendritic cell vaccination. Time point: after dendritic cell vaccination, including at tumor progression/relapse. Generated by immunoSEQ multiplex PCR, the TCRdb table keeps only in-frame clones and is missing some. The data hold approximately 90,000 clones, with around four fifths observed a single time. Sequences were derived from blood, sampled after dendritic cell vaccination. These receptors came from a human donor with glioblastoma.

The CDR3 sequence: CSARAPEKLFF. The CDR3 bases are TGCAGTGCTAGAGCCCCAGAAAAACTGTTTTTT. The genes are TRBV20-1 and TRBJ1-4; D gene uncertain. The germline CDR1 and CDR2 sequences are DFQATT and SNEGSKA (reference sequence). V gave up 1 base and J gave up 8 bases, with 5 bases separating them. The length of the CDR3 is 11 residues.

This chain uses TRBV5-1 with TRBJ1-4, with 7 bases that match TRBD1. The junction had 3 bases not matched to a gene; V was cut back by 0 bases and J by 4 bases. This CDR3 comprises 15 residues. CDR1 and CDR2 from the germline V gene are SGHRS and YFSETQ. The CDR3 loop is CASSLVGQLNEKLFF. The CDR3 DNA is TGCGCCAGCAGCTTGGTGGGACAGCTTAATGAAAAACTGTTTTTT.

The chain uses TRBV6-1 and TRBJ1-5, with 8 positions matching TRBD1. Per germline, CDR1 MNHNS and CDR2 SASEGT. The CDR3 has 16 residues. Germline trimming cut 1 base from V and 6 bases from J; bases unmatched to any gene: 8. The CDR3 region is CASSEGPDRGGQPQHF. CDR3 in DNA: TGTGCCAGCAGTGAAGGCCCCGACAGGGGAGGTCAGCCCCAGCATTTT.

Regarding this clone: No DNA is shown, since the ends of the CDR3 on it are uncertain; the CDR3 is the one TCRdb lists. V is TRBV27 and J is TRBJ2-1; the table's D call of TRBD1 was not tested on the DNA. The CDR3 is 14 residues long, counting both termini. CDR1 and CDR2 (germline): MNHEY, SMNVEV (reference sequence). CDR3 in amino acids: CASSSSTGWNEQFF.

This sequence joins TRBV5-8 and TRBJ2-5; possibly TRBD1 for D (5 bases). From germline, CDR1 is SGHTS and CDR2 YDEGEE. V lost 1 base and J lost 3, with 13 bases in between. CDR3 length equals 15 residues. DNA of the CDR3: TGTGCCAGCAGCTTGAAGCAGGGTGGTGAAGAGACCCAGTACTTC. Translated: CASSLKQGGEETQYF.

This clone is medium-sized. This rearrangement joins TRBV23-1 to TRBJ2-7; 11 nucleotides agree with TRBD2. TRBV23-1 falls under the ORF class, with uncertain function. V lost 0 bases and J lost 3; bases outside the gene matches: 7. The CDR3 covers 17 residues. This CDR3 reads CASSQSALAGESYEQYV. The CDR3, as DNA: TGCGCCAGCAGTCAATCGGCACTAGCGGGAGAAAGCTACGAGCAGTACGTC.

The chain recombines TRBV7-2 with TRBJ2-3, with 9 bases matching TRBD2. The V gene's germline CDR1 is SGHTA and CDR2 FQGNSA. This CDR3 region has 15 residues. The junction had 4 bases not matched to a gene; V was cut back by 0 bases and J by 6 bases. CDR3 nucleotides: TGTGCCAGCAGCTTAGCTGCGGGGGGGTCTGATACGCAGTATTTT. The encoded protein is CASSLAAGGSDTQYF. The full variable domain, its missing parts supplied by reference TRBV7-2 and TRBJ2-3, is GAGVSQSPSNKVTEKGKDVELRCDPISGHTALYWYRQSLGQGLEFLIYFQGNSAPDKSGLPSDRFSAERTGGSVSTLTIQRTQQEDSAVYLCASSLAAGGSDTQYFGPGTRLTVL.

This chain uses TRBV6-1 with TRBJ1-1; a weak D match, TRBD1 (5 bases). V gave up 2 bases and J gave up 4 bases, with 11 bases separating them. The germline CDR1 and CDR2 sequences are MNHNS and SASEGT. The CDR3 is 14 residues long. The CDR3 is CASSEHRLATEAFF. The CDR3 DNA follows: TGTGCCAGCAGTGAACACAGGTTGGCCACTGAAGCTTTCTTT.

Written as DNA, the CDR3 is TGTGCCACCAGCAGGGACAGGGTAGAGACCCAGTACTTC. Its translation is CATSRDRVETQYF. The chain couples TRBV15 to TRBJ2-5; 8 nucleotides align to TRBD1. The germline V gene encodes CDR1 LNHNV and CDR2 YYDKDF (reference sequence). V was clipped by 3 bases and J by 4 bases; unmatched bases: 1. The length of the CDR3 is 13 residues.

This clone was observed a handful of times. This rearrangement joins TRBV9 to TRBJ2-1; 7 positions match TRBD1. This CDR3 contains 16 residues. CDR1 SGDLS and CDR2 YYNGEE come from the germline V gene. Trimming cost V 3 bases and J 0 bases; bases outside gene matches: 6. CDR3 in amino acids: CASSGGGGSSYNEQFF. In DNA form, the CDR3 reads TGTGCCAGCAGCGGAGGGGGCGGCAGCTCCTACAATGAGCAGTTCTTC.

This chain connects TRBV5-6 to TRBJ1-4; TRBD1 is a possible D gene (5 bases). The CDR3 is 17 residues long. Germline loops: CDR1 SGHDT, CDR2 YYEEEE. V gave up 2 bases and J gave up 0 bases, with 14 bases separating them. CDR3 in amino acids: CASSLNFWGATNEKLFF. In nucleotides, the CDR3 is TGTGCCAGCAGCTTAAATTTTTGGGGCGCAACTAATGAAAAACTGTTTTTT.

This rearrangement joins TRBV5-1 to TRBJ1-1, with 7 bases identical to TRBD1. The V gene end was trimmed by 6 bases and the J gene end by 1 base; junction bases not matched to a gene: 9. The CDR3 is made up of 15 amino acids. Germline CDR1 SGHRS, CDR2 YFSETQ. CDR3 bases: TGCGCCAGCAATGGAGCAGGGGGACCGAACACTGAAGCTTTCTTT. It yields the protein CASNGAGGPNTEAFF.

This chain links TRBV21-1 with TRBJ1-5; the table's TRBD1 call for D was not verified on the DNA. TRBV21-1 is a recognized pseudogene. The CDR3 spans 15 residues. The CDR3, as DNA: TGTGCCAGCAGCACTCAGGGGGCTGGCAATCAGCCCCAGCATTTT. Translated, it gives CASSTQGAGNQPQHF.

The rearrangement joins TRBV28 to TRBJ1-1, with D possibly being TRBD1 (5 bases). CDR1 is MDHEN, CDR2 SYDVKM, per germline. The CDR3 spans 15 residues. V dropped 6 bases and J dropped 0 bases, with 14 bases sitting between them. CDR3 sequence (DNA): TGTGCCAGCAGAGTAAGGACACCCCTGAACACTGAAGCTTTCTTT. Protein product: CASRVRTPLNTEAFF.

Worth noting for this clone: Other DNA sequences of this sample code for an identical CDR3. J is TRBJ2-5 and V is TRBV5-6; TRBD1 is a possible D gene (6 bases). CDR1 is SGHDT, CDR2 YYEEEE, per germline. V shed 0 bases and J shed 4 bases, with 7 bases lying between them. The CDR3 loop spans 13 amino acids. The DNA for the CDR3 is TGTGCCAGCAGCTTGGGCAGGGGAGAGACCCAGTACTTC. As protein: CASSLGRGETQYF. The whole variable domain, remainder taken from reference TRBV5-6 and TRBJ2-5, is DAGVTQSPTHLIKTRGQQVTLRCSPKSGHDTVSWYQQALGQGPQFIFQYYEEEERQRGNFPDRFSGHQFPNYSSELNVNALLLGDSALYLCASSLGRGETQYFGPGTRLLVL.

The chain has TRBV4-2 and TRBJ2-4; 8 nucleotides align to TRBD1. The CDR3 runs to 14 residues. Trimming removed 4 bases from V and 9 bases from J; junction bases left unmatched: 8. Germline V gives CDR1 LGHNA, CDR2 YNFKEQ. The DNA of the CDR3 is TGTGCCAGCAGCCCCTTTAGCACAGGGGGCATTCAGTACTTC. Protein sequence: CASSPFSTGGIQYF.

The rearrangement links TRBV5-1 to TRBJ2-1; 11 nucleotides align to TRBD2. The J segment lost 6 bases and the V segment lost 5 bases, leaving 1 base of the junction unmatched. This CDR3 spans 13 amino acids. Germline-derived CDR1 and CDR2 are SGHRS and YFSETQ. CDR3 DNA: TGCGCCAGCAGACTAGCGGGAGCCAATGAGCAGTTCTTC. It yields the protein CASRLAGANEQFF. The variable domain in full, completed from reference TRBV5-1 and TRBJ2-1, reads KAGVTQTPRYLIKTRGQQVTLSCSPISGHRSVSWYQQTPGQGLQFLFEYFSETQRNKGNFPGRFSGRQFSNSRSEMNVSTLELGDSALYLCASRLAGANEQFFGPGTRLTVL.

The chain links TRBV6-1 to TRBJ2-1, with D possibly matching TRBD1 (5 bases). The CDR3 spans 15 residues. V lost 2 bases to trimming and J lost 5 bases, with 13 bases between them. Looked up from germline, CDR1 is MNHNS and CDR2 is SASEGT. The CDR3 DNA reads TGTGCCAGCAGTGAACCCTACAGGTTCGACAATGAGCAGTTCTTC. This encodes CASSEPYRFDNEQFF.

This chain joins TRBV29-1 and TRBJ2-3, with TRBD1 as a possible D gene (5 bases). The CDR3 extends over 13 amino acids. The V gene's germline CDR1 is SQVTM and CDR2 ANQGSEA. The V gene lost 7 bases and the J gene lost 6 bases, with 17 bases spanning the gap. The CDR3 loop is CSAVQGYGDTQYF. In DNA form, the CDR3 reads TGCAGCGCCGTCCAGGGATATGGGGATACGCAGTATTTT.

V usage is TRBV6-5 and J usage is TRBJ1-1; unclear D gene. This CDR3 is built from 16 residues. The V gene's germline CDR1 is MNHEY and CDR2 SVGAGI. The germline V and J ends were trimmed by 0 bases and 3 bases, with 14 bases remaining between them. CDR3 region: CASSYSMSGVDTEAFF. The CDR3, as DNA: TGTGCCAGCAGTTACTCGATGTCGGGTGTGGACACTGAAGCTTTCTTT.

The chain combines TRBV7-9 with TRBJ1-1; D unresolved. V was cut by 2 bases and J by 0 bases, with 4 bases left in between. The germline V gene encodes CDR1 SEHNR and CDR2 FQNEAQ (reference sequence). The CDR3 contains 13 residues. CDR3 sequence: CASSLTMNTEAFF. The CDR3 coding sequence is TGTGCCAGCAGCTTAACAATGAACACTGAAGCTTTCTTT. Drawing the rest from reference TRBV7-9 and TRBJ1-1, the complete variable domain is DTGVSQNPRHKITKRGQNVTFRCDPISEHNRLYWYRQTLGQGPEFLTYFQNEAQLEKSRLLSDRFSAERPKGSFSTLEIQRTEQGDSAMYLCASSLTMNTEAFFGQGTRLTVV.

This chain joins TRBV5-1 and TRBJ2-1, with a tentative D call TRBD2 (5 bases). The CDR3 is made up of 13 amino acids. CDR1 and CDR2 (germline): SGHRS, YFSETQ. Trimming removed 0 bases from V and 10 bases from J, with 11 bases in between. CDR3: CASSLVGEREQFF. In DNA form, the CDR3 reads TGCGCCAGCAGCTTGGTCGGGGAACGAGAGCAGTTCTTC.

The gene calls are TRBV10-3 and TRBJ1-2; TRBD1 matches at 9 bases. J lost 7 bases, V lost 6 bases, and 9 bases had no gene match. The length of the CDR3 is 14 residues. Per germline, CDR1 ENHRY and CDR2 SYGVKD. CDR3 amino acids: CAIRGQGEMAGYTF. The CDR3 nucleotides read TGTGCCATCAGGGGACAGGGAGAAATGGCTGGCTACACCTTC.

The CDR3 DNA is TGCGCCAGCAGCTCACTTGGACAGGGTTGGGAGACCCAGTACTTC. Translating it yields CASSSLGQGWETQYF. The gene calls are TRBV5-1 and TRBJ2-5; 8 bases fit TRBD1. Trimming at V came to 3 bases and at J to 5 bases, leaving 9 bases not matched to a gene. The CDR3 is made up of 15 amino acids. Germline lookup yields CDR1 SGHRS and CDR2 YFSETQ.

This clone was observed a few times. CDR3 in DNA: TGCGCCAGCAGCCTACAACAGGGATCGTATCAGCCCCAGCATTTT. Amino acid sequence: CASSLQQGSYQPQHF. The rearrangement links TRBV4-1 to TRBJ1-5; D might be TRBD1 (6 bases). Deletions cut 4 bases from V and 5 bases from J, with 15 bases between. Germline V gene lookup returns CDR1 MGHRA and CDR2 YSYEKL. The length of the CDR3 is 15 residues.

CDR3 DNA: TGTGCCAGCAGTTACTCGACGGGACAGCCCCAGCATTTT. Protein: CASSYSTGQPQHF. The rearrangement uses TRBV6-5 and TRBJ1-5; D remains ambiguous. V lost 0 bases to trimming and J lost 7 bases, with 7 bases between them. The CDR3 is 13 amino acids. CDR1 is MNHEY and CDR2 is SVGAGI in the germline V gene.

The rearrangement joins TRBV11-2 to TRBJ2-7, with a weak D call TRBD1 (6 bases). The CDR3 length is 15 residues. Trimming removed 1 base from V and 4 bases from J, with 14 bases in between. CDR1 SGHAT and CDR2 FQNNGV come from the germline V gene. CDR3 DNA: TGTGCCAGCAGCTTAGGCTCAGGGGAACAGTACGAGCAGTACTTC. It yields the protein CASSLGSGEQYEQYF.

A single count supports this clone. The chain recombines TRBV6-6 with TRBJ2-7, with TRBD1 matching 10 bases. This CDR3 region has 15 residues. Germline V gene sequence: CDR1 MNHNY, CDR2 SVGAGI (reference sequence). Trimming took 6 bases from V and 1 from J; bases not matched to a gene: 6. The CDR3 DNA is TGTGCCAGCAGGGCCGGGACAGGGGCGTCCTACGAGCAGTACTTC. It is translated as CASRAGTGASYEQYF.

In this sample, this clone turned up a few times. This chain uses TRBV6-1 with TRBJ2-7; 10 bases agree with TRBD1. The CDR3 runs to 15 residues. Trimming took 1 base from V and 3 from J; bases not matched to a gene: 3. Germline CDR1 is MNHNS and CDR2 is SASEGT. The CDR3 DNA follows: TGTGCCAGCAGTGAAGGGACAGGGGGAGTCTACGAGCAGTACGTC. This gives the protein CASSEGTGGVYEQYV.

V gene TRBV5-1 combines with J gene TRBJ2-1; 11 bases map to TRBD1. CDR3 length: 15 residues. Germline values: CDR1 SGHRS, CDR2 YFSETQ. The trim removed 4 bases at V and 9 bases at J, leaving 9 bases unmatched. CDR3 amino acids: CASSPRTGGAGEQFF. CDR3 in DNA: TGCGCCAGCAGCCCAAGGACAGGGGGCGCGGGTGAGCAGTTCTTC.

The rearrangement joins TRBV5-1 to TRBJ2-5; 8 bases align to TRBD2. The CDR3 loop spans 15 amino acids. Unmatched junction bases numbered 7, after V lost 5 bases and J lost 1 base. Germline CDR1 SGHRS, CDR2 YFSETQ. Here the CDR3 reads CASRVAGGPQETQYF. CDR3 DNA sequence: TGCGCCAGCAGAGTGGCGGGGGGACCCCAAGAGACCCAGTACTTC.